This T cell receptor beta chain was sequenced for a study of cytomegalovirus exposure and HLA in healthy donors. The V segment lost 5 bases and the J segment 1 base; nucleotides outside the gene matches: 4. CDR1 KGHSH and CDR2 LQKENI come from the germline V gene. This CDR3 has 14 amino acids. PCR was performed using 60 Vbeta and 13 Jbeta primers. Sequencing was performed with immunoSEQ multiplex PCR; in TCRdb, only in-frame clones are kept and a portion is missing. The sample lists 210,000 or so clones, under 90% seen once, with about 1.2% in the top ten. Study-level results: Among TCR beta chains of equal frequency, HLA-associated ones were more clonally expanded in a later analysis. Both high specificity and high sensitivity reportedly marked the classifier's diagnosis of cytomegalovirus status. On later analysis, the bulk of CMV-associated TCR beta chains appeared to be HLA-restricted.

Note on this clone: Its antigen remains unknown.

This donor lacks a recorded CMV serostatus. The specimen was PBMCs. This receptor was identified in a human donor in good health. The V call is TRBV18, the J call TRBJ2-5; 7 nucleotides match TRBD1. As DNA, the CDR3 is TGTGCCAGCTCAACAGGGGTTTTCCAAGAGACCCAGTACTTC. Residues: CASSTGVFQETQYF.